These 6 T cell receptor beta chains were sequenced from one sample in a study of cytomegalovirus exposure and HLA in healthy donors. Sequenced by immunoSEQ multiplex PCR; TCRdb stores in-frame clones only, minus some. The sample lists 220,000 or so clones; roughly 84% were seen once. Material: PBMCs. The receptors were gathered from a woman aged 18-29 years in good health and CMV-seropositive.

The rearrangement links TRBV28 to TRBJ1-2; D may be TRBD1 (5 bases). Trimming left V 3 bases short and J 2 bases short, with 10 bases between. Germline V lookup: CDR1 MDHEN, CDR2 SYDVKM. This CDR3 spans 14 amino acids. The CDR3 reads CASSFRGLNYGYTF. The DNA for the CDR3 is TGTGCCAGCAGTTTTAGGGGTTTGAACTATGGCTACACCTTC.

The chain is built from TRBV15 and TRBJ2-3, with D possibly being TRBD2 (6 bases). The germline V gene has CDR1 LNHNV and CDR2 YYDKDF (reference sequence). The V end was cut by 2 bases, the J end by 8 bases, with 8 bases between. This CDR3 comprises 12 residues. The CDR3 coding sequence is TGTGCCACCAGCAGACCCGGGGGTACGCAGTATTTT. It codes for CATSRPGGTQYF.

The chain employs TRBV28 and TRBJ1-5; D call uncertain. From germline, CDR1 is MDHEN and CDR2 SYDVKM. The germline V and J ends were trimmed by 8 bases and 5 bases, with 19 bases remaining between them. The CDR3 consists of 15 residues. The CDR3 reads CASLLEGSRYQPQHF. CDR3 DNA sequence: TGTGCCAGCCTCCTCGAGGGATCCCGTTATCAGCCCCAGCATTTT.

The genes are TRBV30 and TRBJ1-2; D is ambiguous. The CDR3 totals 12 residues. From germline, CDR1 is GTSNPN and CDR2 SVGIG (reference sequence). The V end lost 2 bases, the J end lost 7 bases, and 11 bases lay between the germline ends. The CDR3 DNA follows: TGTGCCTGGAGTAGGAGGGAAACTGGCTACACCTTC. Translated, it gives CAWSRRETGYTF.

This clone was recorded once. V gene TRBV6-6 combines with J gene TRBJ2-1, with TRBD2 matching over 7 bases. The CDR3 contains 14 residues. Germline-derived CDR1 and CDR2 are MNHNY and SVGAGI (reference sequence). The V and J ends lost 2 bases and 5 bases, in that order; junction bases with no gene match: 3. The chain's CDR3 is CASSYKLADNEQFF. The CDR3 region has the DNA TGTGCCAGCAGTTACAAGCTAGCGGACAATGAGCAGTTCTTC.

This chain joins TRBV7-3 and TRBJ1-2; 9 nucleotides line up with TRBD1. This CDR3 region has 13 residues. With 4 bases clipped from V and 12 bases from J, the junction kept 9 bases outside the gene matches. CDR1 and CDR2 (germline): SGHTA, FQGTGA. The chain's CDR3 is CASSSTGTGPHTF. CDR3 nucleotide sequence: TGTGCCAGCAGCTCGACCGGGACAGGGCCCCACACCTTC. Full variable domain (remainder filled in from reference TRBV7-3 and TRBJ1-2): GAGVSQTPSNKVTEKGKYVELRCDPISGHTALYWYRQSLGQGPEFLIYFQGTGAADDSGLPNDRFFAVRPEGSVSTLKIQRTERGDSAVYLCASSSTGTGPHTFGSGTRLTVV.